The clone carrying this T cell receptor beta chain was seen a few times. This sample is drawn from a study of blood T cell repertoires in COVID-19. Looking at the study overall: Whether acute or convalescent, the COVID-19 samples came from the United States, Italy and Spain. T cells, B-cell-depleted T cells, or PBMCs provided the cDNA or gDNA that served as material.

In the original workflow: Estimated nucleated cell counts came from reference gene primer amplification. The repertoire was sequenced with immunoSEQ multiplex PCR; TCRdb's copy has only in-frame clones and lacks some. V and J calls and clone size follow that table, whereas D and trimming were derived from the DNA. The sample yields 150,000 to 200,000 clones, around 83% seen once. Trimming left V 6 bases short and J 6 bases short, with 17 bases between. Germline-derived CDR1 and CDR2 are MDHEN and SYDVKM. This CDR3 region has 14 residues. Sequences were obtained from peripheral blood. This chain links TRBV28 with TRBJ1-1, with D maybe TRBD1 (6 bases). This receptor was taken from a woman aged 40 to 49 with acute or convalescent COVID-19. The chain's CDR3 is CASSVSGGGAEAFF. The CDR3 nucleotides read TGTGCCAGCAGCGTAAGCGGAGGGGGGGCTGAAGCTTTCTTT.